This T cell receptor (beta chain) was captured by sequencing in a study of blood T cell repertoires in COVID-19. Across the study: Sources were T cells, B-cell-depleted T cells, or PBMCs; the material itself was cDNA or gDNA.

Profiling relied on immunoSEQ multiplex PCR, and the TCRdb table lists in-frame clones only, not all of them. The data contain roughly 230,000 clones, 88% of them singletons. CDR1 and CDR2 (germline): SGHDN, FVKESK. The CDR3 is made up of 14 amino acids. V lost 0 bases and J 5 bases, leaving 10 bases between the germline ends. Sequenced material: peripheral blood. The origin of this receptor is an older man with acute or convalescent COVID-19. The chain recombines TRBV14 with TRBJ1-2; the D is unclear. CDR3 protein: CASSQERGFYGYTF. DNA of the CDR3: TGTGCCAGCAGCCAAGAACGAGGGTTTTATGGCTACACCTTC.